This T cell receptor (beta chain) originates from a study of T-cell reconstitution after alpha-beta-depleted transplantation in children. The TCRbeta library incorporated unique molecular identifiers. TCRdb re-called the PCR reads with MiXCR, one entry per CDR3 protein. The sample carries some 200,000 distinct CDR3 sequences, roughly 6.8% recorded once. Germline assignment: CDR1 LGHDT and CDR2 YNNKEL (reference sequence). CDR3 size: 14 residues. V was trimmed by 8 bases and J by 1 base, leaving 13 bases between them. The chain carries TRBV3-1 and TRBJ2-3; no clear D gene. The receptor was derived from a human donor who donated a stem cell graft to a child with Wiskott-Aldrich syndrome. The sequences come from PBMCs from the stem cell graft donor, collected from the stem cell graft. The CDR3 region is CASSAAEGTDTQYF. CDR3 nucleotide sequence: TGTGCCAGCTCCGCGGCAGAGGGCACAGATACGCAGTATTTT.